These T cell receptor beta chains were read from a single sample in a study of graft-versus-host responses after intestinal transplantation. These TCRs' antigens remain unknown. Method: immunoSEQ multiplex PCR; TCRdb's copy keeps in-frame clones and lacks some. Here the sample spans around 70,000 clones, around 89% being singletons. The sequenced sample was unstimulated CD8+ T cells sorted from spleen or lymph node cells, obtained before intestinal transplant. Receptors originate from a human donor who received an intestinal transplant. The CDR3 runs from the conserved cysteine through the conserved F or W. The D gene is left open where the match is weak. The size field is filled for only some rows; it gives once, few, many or a size class.

>TRBV4-1|.|.|TRBJ2-1
CASSLGMRTRSSYNEQFF
TGCGCCAGCAGCCTGGGTATGCGTACCCGGAGCTCCTACAATGAGCAGTTCTTC
>TRBV25-1|TRBD1|.|TRBJ2-7
CASSGYKTGTGKGYEQYF
TGTGCCAGCAGTGGCTATAAAACCGGGACAGGGAAGGGGTACGAGCAGTACTTC
>TRBV27|.|.|TRBJ2-2
CASSSARTGELFF
TGTGCCAGCAGTTCAGCGAGAACCGGGGAGCTGTTTTTT
>TRBV15|.|.|TRBJ2-1
CATSRDQEGTSWNEQFF
TGTGCCACCAGCAGAGATCAGGAGGGGACCTCTTGGAATGAGCAGTTCTTC
>TRBV6-6|.|.|TRBJ2-7
CASSQGQLYEQYF
TGTGCCAGCAGTCAAGGACAGCTCTACGAGCAGTACTTC
>TRBV10-2|TRBD2|.|TRBJ2-1
CASRETSGSYNEQFF
TGCGCCAGCAGGGAGACTAGCGGGAGTTACAATGAGCAGTTCTTC
>TRBV6-5|TRBD1|.|TRBJ2-7
CASSYDRDAYEQYF
TGTGCCAGCAGTTACGACAGGGATGCCTACGAGCAGTACTTC
>TRBV27|TRBD1|.|TRBJ2-7
CASTGYLTGRPYFTKQYF
TGTGCCAGCACCGGGTACTTGACAGGGAGACCTTACTTTACGAAGCAGTACTTC
>TRBV9|.|once|TRBJ1-1
CASSVVPSTEAFF
TGTGCCAGCAGCGTAGTTCCGAGCACTGAAGCTTTCTTT
>TRBV28|.|.|TRBJ1-3
CASSTTLKEDSGNTIYF
TGTGCCAGCAGTACGACACTGAAGGAAGACTCTGGAAACACCATATATTTT
>TRBV19|.|.|TRBJ1-5
CASSIWQGINQPQHF
TGTGCCAGTAGTATTTGGCAGGGGATCAATCAGCCCCAGCATTTT